Presented here are 24 T cell receptor beta chains from one specimen sequenced in a study of shared clonotypes between healthy human individuals. The assay was immunoSEQ multiplex PCR, and TCRdb's table has in-frame clones only and misses some. Seen here are about 490,000 clones, about 72% observed once, and the top ten hold about 12%. The sample taken for sequencing was PBMCs. All receptors come from a middle-aged woman in good health. Some clones in this sample may be carry-over from other donors' samples.

The chain uses TRBV5-1 and TRBJ2-7; TRBD2 agrees at 9 bases. The V segment lost 5 bases and the J segment 3 bases; nucleotides outside the gene matches: 6. Germline V gene data show CDR1 as SGHRS and CDR2 as YFSETQ. This CDR3 is 14 amino acids long. Here the CDR3 reads CASRGAGGDYEQYF. The CDR3 nucleotides read TGCGCCAGCAGGGGAGCGGGAGGTGACTACGAGCAGTACTTC.

The V gene is TRBV29-1, the J gene TRBJ2-1; no firm D call. CDR1 is SQVTM and CDR2 is ANQGSEA in the germline V gene. There are 13 residues in the CDR3. V was trimmed by 5 bases and J by 7 bases, leaving 15 bases between them. The CDR3 region is CSVYALIMNEQFF. In DNA, the CDR3 is TGCAGCGTTTACGCCCTTATTATGAATGAGCAGTTCTTC.

CDR3 bases: TGTGCCAGCAGCCAGGGACAGACAACGAACACCGGGGAGCTGTTTTTT. Translated, it gives CASSQGQTTNTGELFF. V and J are TRBV11-3 and TRBJ2-2; 7 nucleotides match TRBD1. Germline CDR1 and CDR2: SGHNT and YENEEA. This CDR3 region has 16 residues. V lost 5 bases, J lost 0 bases, and 6 bases stayed unmatched. The entire variable domain, with the rest obtained from reference TRBV11-3 and TRBJ2-2, is as follows: EAGVVQSPRYKIIEKKQPVAFWCNPISGHNTLYWYLQNLGQGPELLIRYENEEAVDDSQLPKDRFSAERLKGVDSTLKIQPAELGDSAVYLCASSQGQTTNTGELFFGEGSRLTVL.

This clone occurred once. This chain's CDR3 is CASSLYHRVPTNEKLFF. CDR3 nucleotide sequence: TGTGCCAGCTCACTTTACCACAGGGTCCCTACTAATGAAAAACTGTTTTTT. This rearrangement joins TRBV18 to TRBJ1-4; a possible D gene is TRBD1 (6 bases). Germline V gene data show CDR1 as KGHSH and CDR2 as LQKENI. Trimming removed 4 bases from V and 2 bases from J, with 17 bases in between. The CDR3 extends over 17 amino acids.

The V and J genes are TRBV7-2 and TRBJ1-5; D might be TRBD1 (5 bases). Germline V gene data show CDR1 as SGHTA and CDR2 as FQGNSA. The CDR3 is made up of 15 amino acids. V was shortened by 5 bases and J by 7 bases, with 18 bases between the two germline ends. The CDR3 DNA is TGTGCCAGCAGCCAGTGGGGCGGGGGTGAGCAGCCCCAGCATTTT. Protein product: CASSQWGGGEQPQHF.

The CDR3 DNA follows: TGTGCCAGCGGGACGGCTTATCAGCCCCAGCATTTT. Amino acids: CASGTAYQPQHF. This rearrangement joins TRBV2 to TRBJ1-5; TRBD1 is a possible D gene (5 bases). V lost 8 bases, J lost 5 bases, and 10 bases lay in between. The CDR3 has 12 residues. Germline V gene lookup returns CDR1 SNHLY and CDR2 FYNNEI.

This chain joins TRBV5-5 and TRBJ2-3; D not certain. The CDR3 sequence is 16 residues long. Trimming left V 4 bases short and J 6 bases short, with 21 bases between. CDR1 is SGHKS and CDR2 is YYEKEE in the germline V gene (reference sequence). The chain's CDR3 is CASSLDRAGVGDTQYF. The CDR3 coding sequence is TGTGCCAGCAGCCTGGATCGTGCCGGAGTGGGGGATACGCAGTATTTT.

CDR3 sequence: CASSFGTPTGRTTEAFF. CDR3 in DNA: TGTGCCAGCAGCTTCGGGACACCCACAGGGAGGACCACTGAAGCTTTCTTT. The V gene is TRBV5-4, the J gene TRBJ1-1; D perhaps matches TRBD1 (6 bases). In germline, CDR1 is SGHNT, CDR2 YYREEE (reference sequence). V was clipped by 2 bases and J by 4 bases, with 21 bases between them. The CDR3 loop spans 17 amino acids.

The rearrangement joins TRBV15 to TRBJ2-7; 7 bases line up with TRBD2. CDR1 LNHNV and CDR2 YYDKDF come from the germline V gene (reference sequence). This CDR3 is 13 amino acids long. V dropped 1 base and J dropped 5; count of bases not matched to a gene: 2. CDR3 residues: CATSRGGRDEQYF. DNA of the CDR3: TGTGCCACCAGCAGAGGAGGGAGGGACGAGCAGTACTTC.

The chain uses TRBV29-1 and TRBJ1-2; 12 bases line up with TRBD1. Germline loops: CDR1 SQVTM, CDR2 ANQGSEA. V was pared by 1 base and J by 4 bases, with 4 bases of the junction left unmatched. This CDR3 has 15 residues. The CDR3 nucleotides read TGCAGCGTTGAAGCCCGGGACAGGGGGCCCTATGGCTACACCTTC. This translates into CSVEARDRGPYGYTF.

The chain links TRBV5-6 to TRBJ2-1, with D tentatively TRBD2 (6 bases). This CDR3 is 12 amino acids long. Germline CDR1 SGHDT, CDR2 YYEEEE. V shed 6 bases and J shed 9 bases, with 13 bases lying between them. DNA of the CDR3: TGTGCCAGCATATTCCGGGGAGGTGAGCAGTTCTTC. Its translation: CASIFRGGEQFF.

The V call is TRBV6-5, the J call TRBJ2-1; tentatively, D is TRBD2 (6 bases). The V gene's germline CDR1 is MNHEY and CDR2 SVGAGI. Trimming took 4 bases from V and 8 from J, leaving 12 bases between them. This CDR3 comprises 13 residues. CDR3 amino acids: CASSSPGVHEQFF. For the CDR3, the DNA is TGTGCCAGCAGTTCCCCGGGGGTCCATGAGCAGTTCTTC.

The CDR3 region has the DNA TGCAGTGCTACATCTAATCAGCCCCAGCATTTT. As protein: CSATSNQPQHF. The V and J genes are TRBV20-1 and TRBJ1-5; D uncertain. The length of the CDR3 is 11 residues. Germline lookup yields CDR1 DFQATT and CDR2 SNEGSKA (reference sequence). Trimming removed 4 bases from V and 4 bases from J, with 5 bases in between.

This chain joins TRBV10-3 and TRBJ2-7; tentative D call: TRBD2 (5 bases). CDR1 ENHRY and CDR2 SYGVKD come from the germline V gene. This CDR3 comprises 16 residues. The V and J ends lost 3 bases and 0 bases respectively, with 15 bases between them. The CDR3 loop is CAISDIRLADSYEQYF. The CDR3, as DNA: TGTGCCATCAGTGACATTCGGCTAGCAGACTCCTACGAGCAGTACTTC.

The chain is built from TRBV6-5 and TRBJ1-5, with D unresolved. The CDR3 spans 11 residues. V lost 6 bases and J lost 9, with 9 bases in between. Germline assignment: CDR1 MNHEY and CDR2 SVGAGI. The CDR3 loop is CASRTLGPQHF. Written as DNA, the CDR3 is TGTGCCAGCAGAACCCTGGGGCCCCAGCATTTT.

About this clone: At one boundary the junction diverges from the germline segment, which might be a read error. The sample has other DNA sequences that encode this CDR3 too. V usage is TRBV4-1 and J usage is TRBJ2-7; 7 bases agree with TRBD2. Germline V gene sequence: CDR1 MGHRA, CDR2 YSYEKL. This CDR3 has 15 amino acids. CDR3 amino acids: CASSLQGGDPYEQYF. The CDR3 coding sequence is TGCGCCAGCAGCCTGCAGGGAGGGGATCCCTACGAGCAATACTTC.

The chain employs TRBV7-9 and TRBJ2-1, with D hard to call. The CDR3 loop spans 11 amino acids. Germline V gene lookup returns CDR1 SEHNR and CDR2 FQNEAQ (reference sequence). Trimming removed 3 bases from V and 9 bases from J, with 6 bases in between. CDR3 sequence reads: CASSFEFEQFF. The CDR3 DNA reads as TGTGCCAGCAGCTTCGAGTTTGAGCAGTTCTTC.

The chain employs TRBV19 and TRBJ2-7; 15 bases are a match to TRBD2. The CDR3 runs to 16 residues. The V segment lost 6 bases and the J segment 1 base; nucleotides outside the gene matches: 4. Germline-derived CDR1 and CDR2 are LNHDA and SQIVND (reference sequence). The CDR3 here is CASSRTSGRGSYEQYF. The CDR3 DNA sequence: TGTGCCAGTAGCCGGACTAGCGGGAGGGGTTCCTACGAGCAGTACTTC. Full variable domain (outside the CDR3, taken from reference TRBV19 and TRBJ2-7): DGGITQSPKYLFRKEGQNVTLSCEQNLNHDAMYWYRQDPGQGLRLIYYSQIVNDFQKGDIAEGYSVSREKKESFPLTVTSAQKNPTAFYLCASSRTSGRGSYEQYFGPGTRLTVT.

This clone was seen at least ten times. The chain has TRBV11-2 and TRBJ2-1; 7 bases are shared with TRBD1. CDR1 and CDR2 (germline): SGHAT, FQNNGV. Losses at the gene ends were 5 bases for V and 3 bases for J; bases not matched to a gene: 7. This CDR3 comprises 15 residues. CDR3 in amino acids: CASSVATGDYNEQFF. In nucleotides, the CDR3 is TGTGCCAGCAGCGTCGCTACAGGGGACTACAATGAGCAGTTCTTC.

The genes are TRBV25-1 and TRBJ1-3, with D maybe TRBD1 (6 bases). Germline CDR1 MGHDK, CDR2 SYGVNS. Trimming pared 9 bases from V and 3 bases from J, leaving 12 bases between. The CDR3 loop spans 13 amino acids. The CDR3 DNA is TGTGCCAGTGCCGGGACAATTGGAAACACCATATATTTT. It yields the protein CASAGTIGNTIYF.

J is TRBJ2-5 and V is TRBV9, with 7 positions matching TRBD2. Germline V gene lookup returns CDR1 SGDLS and CDR2 YYNGEE. The CDR3 covers 15 residues. V gave up 2 bases and J gave up 5 bases; unmatched junction bases: 9. DNA for the CDR3: TGTGCCAGCAGCGTGAGCATAGCGGGTGGGGAGACCCAGTACTTC. This encodes CASSVSIAGGETQYF.

V and J are TRBV29-1 and TRBJ1-1; D possibly corresponds to TRBD1 (6 bases). V shed 7 bases and J shed 3 bases, with 15 bases lying between them. This CDR3 comprises 13 residues. Germline V CDR1 and CDR2: SQVTM, ANQGSEA. CDR3 bases: TGCAGCGCCCTCCGGGGGCAGGACACTGAAGCTTTCTTT. It encodes CSALRGQDTEAFF.

This clone was found a few times. The genes are TRBV6-1 and TRBJ2-7, with 8 bases identical to TRBD1. Germline V lookup: CDR1 MNHNS, CDR2 SASEGT. Trimming removed 4 bases from V and 7 bases from J; junction bases left unmatched: 15. The CDR3 is 16 amino acids. The CDR3 loop is CASSGLFGQGTGEQYF. CDR3 DNA: TGTGCCAGCAGTGGTTTGTTTGGACAGGGTACGGGTGAGCAGTACTTC.

The V and J genes are TRBV5-6 and TRBJ2-1; D might be TRBD2 (5 bases). Trimming took off 3 bases at V and 8 bases at J, with 15 bases between the two ends. CDR1 is SGHDT, CDR2 YYEEEE, per germline. The CDR3 length is 14 residues. The CDR3 reads CASSSQRTGDEQFF. CDR3 DNA: TGTGCCAGCAGCTCGCAACGGACTGGCGATGAGCAGTTCTTC.